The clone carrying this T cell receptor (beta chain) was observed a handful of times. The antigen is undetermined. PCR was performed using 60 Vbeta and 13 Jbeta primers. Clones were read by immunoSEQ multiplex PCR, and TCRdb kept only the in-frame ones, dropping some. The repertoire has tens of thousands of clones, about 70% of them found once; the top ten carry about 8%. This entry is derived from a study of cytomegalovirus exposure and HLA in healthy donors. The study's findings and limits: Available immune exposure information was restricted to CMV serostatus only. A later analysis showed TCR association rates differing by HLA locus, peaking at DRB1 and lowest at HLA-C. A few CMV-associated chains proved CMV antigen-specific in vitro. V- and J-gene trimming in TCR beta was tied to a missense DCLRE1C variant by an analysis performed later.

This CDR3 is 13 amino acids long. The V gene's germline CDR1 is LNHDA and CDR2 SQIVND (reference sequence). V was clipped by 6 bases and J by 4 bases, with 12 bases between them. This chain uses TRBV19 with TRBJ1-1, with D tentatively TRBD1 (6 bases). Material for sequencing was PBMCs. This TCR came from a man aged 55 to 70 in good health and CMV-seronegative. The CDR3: CASRGDRFTEAFF. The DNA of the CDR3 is TGTGCCAGTAGGGGAGACAGGTTCACTGAAGCTTTCTTT.